Given below is one T cell receptor (beta chain) in context. As yet, its antigen is unknown. These data belong to a study of Ad26.COV2.S vaccination and SARS-CoV-2 variants. Whole-study results and caveats: After vaccination, reports described spike-specific CD8+ and CD4+ T cell responses as showing substantial breadth.

Sequencing was performed with immunoSEQ multiplex PCR; in TCRdb, only in-frame clones are kept and a portion is missing. The repertoire holds about 680,000 clones, with about 90% as singletons. This CDR3 comprises 12 residues. V dropped 3 bases and J dropped 4 bases, with 7 bases sitting between them. From germline, CDR1 is SQVTM and CDR2 ANQGSEA. Specified treatment: approximately 18 received Ad26.COV2.S at low or high dose, single or two shots; about 5 received placebo; per-sample allocation not given. Each sample was drawn 63 days after the first injection (of vaccine or placebo). A Boston adult aged 18-55 years was the donor. This vaccine is an Ad26 vector that expresses the Wuhan-strain SARS-CoV-2 spike.

The TCR sequence derives from a person between 18 and 60 years old who received the Ad26.COV2.S COVID-19 vaccine or a placebo. The source was peripheral blood, collected in a trial of Ad26.COV2.S vaccine versus placebo. J is TRBJ2-1 and V is TRBV29-1, with D unclear. The CDR3: CSVDGIYNEQFF. The CDR3 region has the DNA TGCAGCGTTGACGGCATTTACAATGAGCAGTTCTTC.